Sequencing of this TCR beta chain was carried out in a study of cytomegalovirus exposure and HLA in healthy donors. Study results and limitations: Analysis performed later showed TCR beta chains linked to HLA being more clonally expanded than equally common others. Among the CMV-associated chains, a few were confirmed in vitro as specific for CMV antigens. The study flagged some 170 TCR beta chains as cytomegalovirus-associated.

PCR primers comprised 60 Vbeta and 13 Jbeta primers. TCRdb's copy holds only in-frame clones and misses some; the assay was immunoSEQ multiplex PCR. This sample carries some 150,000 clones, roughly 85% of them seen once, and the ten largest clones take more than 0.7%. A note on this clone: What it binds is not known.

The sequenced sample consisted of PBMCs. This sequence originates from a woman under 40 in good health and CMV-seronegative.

The CDR3 is CAISELIRDSNQPQHF. The CDR3 nucleotides read TGTGCCATCAGTGAGTTGATCAGGGATAGCAATCAGCCCCAGCATTTT. The rearrangement links TRBV10-3 to TRBJ1-5; tentatively, D is TRBD1 (5 bases). The CDR3 loop spans 16 amino acids. Trimming left V 1 base short and J 0 bases short, with 10 bases between. From germline, CDR1 is ENHRY and CDR2 SYGVKD.